The 23 T cell receptor beta chains in this list originate from one sample, sequenced in a study of cytomegalovirus exposure and HLA in healthy donors. The PCR used 60 Vbeta and 13 Jbeta primers. Method: immunoSEQ multiplex PCR; TCRdb's copy keeps in-frame clones and lacks some. The data contain 75,000 to 100,000 clones, approximately 75% of them singletons. The sequencing input was PBMCs. These receptors all stem from a woman in her seventies in good health and CMV-seropositive.

In its sample, this clone was seen a few times. The rearrangement joins TRBV29-1 to TRBJ1-1; 7 nucleotides agree with TRBD1. Germline lookup yields CDR1 SQVTM and CDR2 ANQGSEA. The CDR3 spans 14 residues. The junction had 9 bases not matched to a gene; V was cut back by 4 bases and J by 4 bases. CDR3: CSVGATGSRTEAFF. In DNA form, the CDR3 reads TGCAGCGTTGGGGCGACAGGGTCGCGCACTGAAGCTTTCTTT.

This sequence joins TRBV25-1 and TRBJ1-6; tentative D call: TRBD1 (5 bases). Trimming cost V 6 bases and J 5 bases, with 14 bases left between them. The CDR3 is 15 amino acids. Looked up from germline, CDR1 is MGHDK and CDR2 is SYGVNS. The CDR3 here is CASSAHTGDNSPLHF. In DNA, the CDR3 is TGTGCCAGCAGCGCACATACAGGAGATAATTCACCCCTCCACTTT.

This clone was observed a single time. V is TRBV2 and J is TRBJ2-7; D is possibly TRBD2 (5 bases). Germline CDR1 and CDR2: SNHLY and FYNNEI. The CDR3 covers 15 residues. Trimming took off 3 bases at V and 0 bases at J, with 12 bases between the two ends. The CDR3 spells CASSEERLSSYEQYF. For the CDR3, the DNA is TGTGCCAGCAGTGAGGAGCGGTTGAGCTCCTACGAGCAGTACTTC. Looking up the rest from reference TRBV2 and TRBJ2-7 gives the full variable domain: EPEVTQTPSHQVTQMGQEVILRCVPISNHLYFYWYRQILGQKVEFLVSFYNNEISEKSEIFDDQFSVERPDGSNFTLKIRSTKLEDSAMYFCASSEERLSSYEQYFGPGTRLTVT.

This chain uses TRBV4-3 with TRBJ2-7, with D possibly TRBD2 on 5 matching bases. Trimming removed 3 bases at V and 6 bases at J, with 12 bases between. CDR1 and CDR2 from the germline V gene are LGHNA and YSLEER. The CDR3 runs 13 residues. CDR3 loop: CASSHQVASEQYF. The CDR3 DNA reads TGCGCCAGCAGCCATCAGGTAGCGTCCGAGCAGTACTTC.

In its sample, this clone was seen a few times. V usage is TRBV5-1 and J usage is TRBJ2-7; perhaps TRBD1 as D (6 bases). CDR1 is SGHRS and CDR2 is YFSETQ in the germline V gene. Trimming cost V 1 base and J 1 base, with 12 bases left between them. CDR3 length equals 15 residues. The chain's CDR3 is CASSLSLTGSYEQYF. DNA of the CDR3: TGCGCCAGCAGCTTGTCCTTGACAGGATCCTACGAGCAGTACTTC.

V is TRBV2 and J is TRBJ1-5, with D perhaps matching TRBD1 (5 bases). The germline V gene has CDR1 SNHLY and CDR2 FYNNEI. The CDR3 has 16 amino acids. Trimming stripped 5 bases from V and 0 bases from J, with 14 bases between. CDR3 loop: CASSPDSVYSNQPQHF. CDR3 DNA sequence: TGTGCCAGCAGTCCCGACAGCGTTTATAGCAATCAGCCCCAGCATTTT.

This clone was recorded only once. V and J are TRBV9 and TRBJ2-3, with D hard to call. The germline CDR1 and CDR2 sequences are SGDLS and YYNGEE. Deletions cut 4 bases from V and 1 base from J, with 7 bases between. The CDR3 loop spans 13 amino acids. The CDR3 nucleotides read TGTGCCAGCAGCCCTCCCGGCACAGATACGCAGTATTTT. The encoded protein is CASSPPGTDTQYF.

The genes are TRBV7-9 and TRBJ2-7, with TRBD2 identical over 12 bases. This CDR3 is built from 15 residues. The V and J ends lost 5 bases and 3 bases, in that order; junction bases with no gene match: 5. CDR1 and CDR2 (germline): SEHNR, FQNEAQ (reference sequence). This CDR3 reads CASSQMTSGSYEQYF. For the CDR3, the DNA is TGTGCCAGCAGCCAAATGACTAGCGGGAGCTACGAGCAGTACTTC.

This rearrangement joins TRBV28 to TRBJ2-5; D possibly corresponds to TRBD1 (5 bases). CDR3 length: 18 residues. The germline V gene encodes CDR1 MDHEN and CDR2 SYDVKM. V was pared by 3 bases and J by 2 bases, with 22 bases between. This CDR3 is CASSLWQGRPQTQETQYF. The CDR3 DNA sequence: TGTGCCAGCAGTTTGTGGCAGGGCAGGCCCCAAACACAAGAGACCCAGTACTTC.

The gene calls are TRBV5-4 and TRBJ2-4, with D unclear. This CDR3 region has 13 residues. Trimming cost V 2 bases and J 0 bases, with 3 bases left between them. Germline V gene lookup returns CDR1 SGHNT and CDR2 YYREEE (reference sequence). The CDR3 coding sequence is TGTGCCAGCAGCTTAGCAGCCAAAAACATTCAGTACTTC. Amino acid sequence: CASSLAAKNIQYF.

The rearrangement links TRBV6-5 to TRBJ2-7; a weak D match, TRBD1 (6 bases). V shed 7 bases and J shed 1 base, with 14 bases lying between them. The CDR3 covers 14 residues. Germline values: CDR1 MNHEY, CDR2 SVGAGI. CDR3: CASTSGTMSYEQYF. The CDR3, as DNA: TGTGCCAGCACCTCCGGGACAATGTCCTACGAGCAGTACTTC.

The gene calls are TRBV28 and TRBJ2-5; no definite D call. The germline CDR1 and CDR2 sequences are MDHEN and SYDVKM. Trimming left V 4 bases short and J 0 bases short, with 6 bases between. The CDR3 length is 13 residues. The CDR3 is CASSSPNQETQYF. In DNA form, the CDR3 reads TGTGCCAGCAGTTCCCCCAACCAAGAGACCCAGTACTTC.

This chain links TRBV7-2 with TRBJ1-3; 10 bases fit TRBD1. Trimming at V came to 1 base and at J to 4 bases, leaving 13 bases not matched to a gene. CDR1 SGHTA and CDR2 FQGNSA come from the germline V gene. This CDR3 has 19 residues. Here the CDR3 reads CASSLGRDRGLLGGNTIYF. As DNA, the CDR3 is TGTGCCAGCAGCTTAGGCCGGGACAGGGGACTTTTGGGAGGAAACACCATATATTTT.

The J gene is TRBJ2-7, the V gene TRBV10-1, with 9 bases that match TRBD2. CDR1 is WNHNN, CDR2 SYGVQD, per germline (reference sequence). The CDR3 covers 14 residues. With V trimmed by 6 bases and J by 5 bases, 8 bases remained unmatched. CDR3 DNA sequence: TGCGCCAGCAGCCCTAGCGGGGCCTTCGACGAGCAGTACTTC. Translating gives CASSPSGAFDEQYF.

The J gene is TRBJ2-7, the V gene TRBV27, with 8 bases fitting TRBD2. This CDR3 comprises 15 residues. Germline trimming cut 6 bases from V and 2 bases from J; bases unmatched to any gene: 9. Germline V gene lookup returns CDR1 MNHEY and CDR2 SMNVEV (reference sequence). DNA of the CDR3: TGTGCCAGCAGCGAGTACGGGACTAGAACCTACGAGCAGTACTTC. It is translated as CASSEYGTRTYEQYF.

The chain joins TRBV7-2 to TRBJ1-2; unclear D gene. The V gene's germline CDR1 is SGHTA and CDR2 FQGNSA. This CDR3 comprises 16 residues. The V and J ends lost 1 base and 4 bases respectively, with 16 bases between them. DNA for the CDR3: TGTGCCAGCAGCTTAGACGACGACATAAGACGCTATGGCTACACCTTC. The encoded protein is CASSLDDDIRRYGYTF.

This rearrangement joins TRBV21-1 to TRBJ2-1; the tabulated D call, TRBD2, remains unverified against the DNA. TRBV21-1 represents a pseudogene. The CDR3 has 12 residues. CDR3 in amino acids: CASSALTSPEFF. The CDR3 DNA reads as TGTGCCAGCAGCGCGCTAACTAGCCCAGAGTTCTTC.

A single count supports this clone. The chain has TRBV5-1 and TRBJ2-3; 7 bases are a match to TRBD1. The germline V gene encodes CDR1 SGHRS and CDR2 YFSETQ. CDR3 length equals 15 residues. V was clipped by 2 bases and J by 2 bases; unmatched bases: 5. As DNA, the CDR3 is TGCGCCAGCAGCTTTATAGACAGGGACACAGATACGCAGTATTTT. Its translation: CASSFIDRDTDTQYF.

The gene calls are TRBV7-3 and TRBJ2-1; D gene unclear. CDR1 and CDR2 (germline): SGHTA, FQGTGA. The length of the CDR3 is 11 residues. V lost 4 bases and J lost 9, with 7 bases in between. The DNA for the CDR3 is TGTGCCAGCAGCTCAGGTGCTGAGCAGTTCTTC. This sequence encodes CASSSGAEQFF.

This rearrangement joins TRBV18 to TRBJ2-1, with 10 bases that match TRBD1. J was trimmed by 3 bases and V by 5 bases; bases with no gene match: 4. CDR1 is KGHSH, CDR2 LQKENI, per germline. The CDR3 has 15 amino acids. The CDR3 coding sequence is TGTGCCAGCTCATCCGGGACAGGGGTCTACAATGAGCAGTTCTTC. Its protein is CASSSGTGVYNEQFF.

This chain links TRBV19 with TRBJ1-5; 11 bases fit TRBD1. The length of the CDR3 is 16 residues. Germline V CDR1 and CDR2: LNHDA, SQIVND (reference sequence). The junction had 4 bases not matched to a gene; V was cut back by 1 base and J by 5 bases. The CDR3 here is CASSIGRTGGDQPQHF. For the CDR3, the DNA is TGTGCCAGTAGTATAGGGCGGACAGGGGGCGATCAGCCCCAGCATTTT.

This clone occurred once. The chain links TRBV10-3 to TRBJ2-1; D might be TRBD1 (5 bases). CDR1 is ENHRY and CDR2 is SYGVKD in the germline V gene. Trimming removed 0 bases at V and 6 bases at J, with 24 bases between. CDR3 length equals 19 residues. CDR3 in DNA: TGTGCCATCAGTGAGTCGACTCGATCGGTGACAGCCCGTGTCAATGAGCAGTTCTTC. Translation: CAISESTRSVTARVNEQFF.

The rearrangement joins TRBV6-5 to TRBJ2-7, with 11 bases matching TRBD2. Trimming at V came to 6 bases and at J to 4 bases, leaving 5 bases not matched to a gene. The germline gives CDR1 MNHEY, CDR2 SVGAGI. The CDR3 is made up of 14 amino acids. The CDR3 spells CASRKLAGVYEQYF. The DNA of the CDR3 is TGTGCCAGCAGGAAACTAGCGGGAGTTTACGAGCAGTACTTC.